Listed below are T cell receptor beta chains from one sample, sequenced in a study of blood T cell repertoires in COVID-19. Data came from immunoSEQ multiplex PCR; TCRdb stores just in-frame clones and leaves some out. The table has a few hundred thousand clones, 80% to 90% seen once. Sequencing was carried out using peripheral blood. The receptors derive from a woman in her thirties or forties with acute or convalescent COVID-19. Each CDR3 is given with its conserved first and last residue. D genes are given only for firm matches. The listing skips clone size in some rows; elsewhere it reads once, few, many or a size class.

CDR3 protein,CDR3 DNA,J gene,clone size,D gene,V gene
CASRRTGGAGVAEAFF,TGTGCCAGCAGAAGGACAGGGGGCGCAGGGGTCGCTGAAGCTTTCTTT,TRBJ1-1,NA,TRBD1,TRBV2
CASSQEVVKGQRNTEAFF,TGCGCCAGCAGCCAAGAAGTGGTGAAAGGACAGCGGAACACTGAAGCTTTCTTT,TRBJ1-1,NA,NA,TRBV4-1
CASSQGAGFGYTF,TGTGCCAGCAGCCAAGGGGCAGGGTTTGGCTACACCTTC,TRBJ1-2,NA,NA,TRBV14
CAWSSMTGELFF,TGTGCCTGGAGTTCTATGACCGGGGAGCTGTTTTTT,TRBJ2-2,NA,NA,TRBV30
CASSPGQFSNQPQHF,TGTGCCAGCAGCCCCGGACAGTTCAGCAATCAGCCCCAGCATTTT,TRBJ1-5,NA,NA,TRBV5-6
CASRSGADGNTIYF,TGTGCCAGCAGGTCAGGGGCAGATGGAAACACCATATATTTT,TRBJ1-3,NA,NA,TRBV2
CASSVEAGGQDTQYF,TGTGCCAGCAGCGTGGAAGCGGGGGGGCAGGATACGCAGTATTTT,TRBJ2-3,NA,TRBD2,TRBV4-2
CASSDKVSGNTIYF,TGTGCCAGCAGTGACAAGGTTAGCGGAAACACCATATATTTT,TRBJ1-3,NA,NA,TRBV2
CASSPGQGLLGTQYF,TGTGCCAGCTCACCGGGACAGGGCCTCCTAGGGACCCAGTACTTC,TRBJ2-5,NA,TRBD1,TRBV18
CASSFGQGGDGYTF,TGTGCCAGCAGCTTCGGACAGGGAGGGGATGGCTACACCTTC,TRBJ1-2,NA,TRBD1,TRBV7-9
CASSPSIEQFF,TGTGCCAGCAGCCCATCTATCGAGCAGTTCTTC,TRBJ2-1,NA,NA,TRBV11-1
CASRRGKNTEAFF,TGTGCCAGCAGAAGGGGCAAGAACACTGAAGCTTTCTTT,TRBJ1-1,NA,NA,TRBV6-5
CASRALGNQPQHF,TGTGCCAGCAGGGCCCTGGGCAATCAGCCCCAGCATTTT,TRBJ1-5,NA,NA,TRBV6-5
CASSLAPRDRGTDTQYF,TGCGCCAGCAGCTTGGCTCCCCGGGACAGGGGCACAGATACGCAGTATTTT,TRBJ2-3,NA,TRBD1,TRBV5-1
CASSFRFTETQYF,TGTGCCAGCAGTTTTCGGTTCACGGAGACCCAGTACTTC,TRBJ2-5,NA,NA,TRBV27
CASSFHSGDIPETQYF,TGTGCCAGCAGTTTCCACTCCGGGGACATTCCAGAGACCCAGTACTTC,TRBJ2-5,NA,NA,TRBV6-5
CASSGRAGGPSSYNEQFF,TGTGCCAGCAGTGGGCGAGCGGGGGGGCCGAGCTCCTACAATGAGCAGTTCTTC,TRBJ2-1,NA,TRBD2,TRBV2
CASSVAGGAHTGELFF,TGTGCCAGCAGCGTAGCCGGGGGGGCCCACACCGGGGAGCTGTTTTTT,TRBJ2-2,NA,TRBD2,TRBV9
CASSQGAGTGELFF,TGTGCCAGCAGCCAGGGGGCGGGCACCGGGGAGCTGTTTTTT,TRBJ2-2,NA,NA,TRBV3-1/TRBV3-2
CASSAARGSNQPQHF,TGTGCCAGCAGCGCCGCCAGGGGGAGCAATCAGCCCCAGCATTTT,TRBJ1-5,many,TRBD1,TRBV9
CASSESGTSGADTQYF,TGTGCCAGCAGCGAATCCGGGACTAGCGGGGCAGATACGCAGTATTTT,TRBJ2-3,NA,TRBD2,TRBV4-2
CASSPLQGTGDGYTF,TGTGCCAGCAGTCCCTTACAGGGAACCGGCGATGGCTACACCTTC,TRBJ1-2,NA,NA,TRBV6-2/TRBV6-3
CASSLREGGQPQHF,TGTGCCAGCAGTCTCCGGGAGGGAGGACAGCCCCAGCATTTT,TRBJ1-5,NA,NA,TRBV2
CAWVENRQGRGYGYTF,TGTGCCTGGGTAGAGAACCGACAGGGTCGGGGCTATGGCTACACCTTC,TRBJ1-2,NA,TRBD1,TRBV30
CASSFAGENSPLHF,TGTGCCAGCAGCTTTGCAGGGGAAAATTCACCCCTCCACTTT,TRBJ1-6,NA,NA,TRBV5-8
CASSYNPYSNQPQHF,TGTGCCAGCAGTTACAATCCGTATAGCAATCAGCCCCAGCATTTT,TRBJ1-5,few,NA,TRBV6-5
CASSLFKTGNQPQHF,TGTGCCAGCAGCCTTTTTAAGACAGGCAATCAGCCCCAGCATTTT,TRBJ1-5,NA,NA,TRBV7-2
CASSVGDSRKLFF,TGTGCCAGCAGCGTAGGGGACAGCCGAAAACTGTTTTTT,TRBJ1-4,NA,TRBD1,TRBV9
CASSISVASGAGRTQYF,TGTGCCAGTAGTATATCTGTCGCTAGCGGGGCCGGCAGGACCCAGTACTTC,TRBJ2-5,NA,TRBD2,TRBV19
CSALGGVEAFF,TGCAGTGCCCTGGGGGGGGTGGAAGCTTTCTTT,TRBJ1-1,NA,NA,TRBV20-1
CASSLTLNQPQHF,TGTGCCAGCAGTTTAACATTGAATCAGCCCCAGCATTTT,TRBJ1-5,NA,NA,TRBV27
CASSAGTGDRTIYF,TGCGCCAGCAGCGCCGGGACAGGGGACCGCACCATATATTTT,TRBJ1-3,once,TRBD1,TRBV5-1
CASSFFPDRGNSPLHF,TGCGCCAGCAGTTTCTTCCCGGATAGGGGGAATTCACCCCTCCACTTT,TRBJ1-6,NA,NA,TRBV5-1
CATSEADGQPQHF,TGTGCCACCAGTGAAGCGGACGGCCAGCCCCAGCATTTT,TRBJ1-5,NA,NA,TRBV24-1
CASYWDRNNSPLHF,TGTGCCAGCTATTGGGACAGAAATAATTCACCCCTCCACTTT,TRBJ1-6,NA,TRBD1,TRBV2
CASSTGLNTEAFF,TGTGCCAGCTCGACAGGGTTGAACACTGAAGCTTTCTTT,TRBJ1-1,NA,TRBD1,TRBV18
CASSPGPGGQPQHF,TGTGCCAGCAGCCCCGGTCCGGGGGGTCAGCCCCAGCATTTT,TRBJ1-5,NA,NA,TRBV5-6
CATQKGDRVNTEAFF,TGTGCCACCCAAAAGGGGGACAGGGTGAACACTGAAGCTTTCTTT,TRBJ1-1,NA,TRBD1,TRBV19
CASRDREMNTEAFF,TGTGCCAGCAGGGACAGGGAAATGAACACTGAAGCTTTCTTT,TRBJ1-1,NA,TRBD1,TRBV6-5
CASSRDRSYTEAFF,TGTGCCAGCAGCCGGGACAGGAGTTACACTGAAGCTTTCTTT,TRBJ1-1,NA,TRBD1,TRBV3-1/TRBV3-2
CASSEDGDQPQHF,TGTGCCAGCAGTGAAGACGGAGATCAGCCCCAGCATTTT,TRBJ1-5,once,NA,TRBV6-1
CATSADRYSNQPQHF,TGTGCCACCAGTGCTGACAGATATAGCAATCAGCCCCAGCATTTT,TRBJ1-5,NA,NA,TRBV24-1
CASSDSGQTNYGYTF,TGTGCCAGCAGTGACTCCGGACAGACCAACTATGGCTACACCTTC,TRBJ1-2,NA,NA,TRBV6-4
CASRDRAYGPQHF,TGTGCCAGCAGGGACAGGGCCTATGGGCCCCAGCATTTT,TRBJ1-5,NA,TRBD1,TRBV6-5
CASSPRGSRGNEQFF,TGTGCCAGCTCACCACGGGGCTCTCGTGGGAATGAGCAGTTCTTC,TRBJ2-1,NA,NA,TRBV18
CASSPPEVGAFF,TGTGCCAGCTCCCCTCCAGAAGTTGGAGCTTTCTTT,TRBJ1-1,NA,NA,TRBV7-8
CASRRDIPYGYTF,TGTGCCAGCAGAAGAGACATTCCCTATGGCTACACCTTC,TRBJ1-2,NA,NA,TRBV6-5
CSVGTKANYGYTF,TGCAGCGTTGGGACAAAAGCCAACTATGGCTACACCTTC,TRBJ1-2,NA,NA,TRBV29-1
CASSVPGPYGYTF,TGTGCCAGCAGCGTCCCAGGGCCATATGGCTACACCTTC,TRBJ1-2,once,NA,TRBV9
CASSEAGTRTEAFF,TGTGCCAGCAGCGAAGCGGGGACGAGAACTGAAGCTTTCTTT,TRBJ1-1,NA,NA,TRBV9
CATSTGGEFGSEKLFF,TGCGCCACCTCGACAGGGGGCGAGTTCGGGAGCGAAAAACTGTTTTTT,TRBJ1-4,NA,TRBD1,TRBV5-1
CASSLGTGSGRQAFF,TGTGCCAGCAGCTTAGGAACAGGGTCCGGAAGACAAGCTTTCTTT,TRBJ1-1,once,NA,TRBV7-9
CATSRRAGTGNTIYF,TGTGCCACCAGCAGGAGGGCAGGTACTGGAAACACCATATATTTT,TRBJ1-3,NA,NA,TRBV15
CASRGGQGHKEAFF,TGTGCCAGCAGGGGGGGACAGGGTCACAAAGAAGCTTTCTTT,TRBJ1-1,once,TRBD1,TRBV9
CASSADREDEQFF,TGTGCCAGCAGCGCGGACAGGGAAGATGAGCAGTTCTTC,TRBJ2-1,NA,TRBD1,TRBV9
CASSQGPGTGLTEAFF,TGTGCCAGCAGCCAAGGGCCGGGGACAGGGTTGACTGAAGCTTTCTTT,TRBJ1-1,NA,TRBD1,TRBV4-2
CASSPTSGGPDTQYF,TGTGCCAGCAGCCCGACTAGCGGGGGGCCAGATACGCAGTATTTT,TRBJ2-3,few,TRBD2,TRBV4-2
CASSIPGDYSGANVLTF,TGTGCCAGCAGCATTCCCGGGGACTACTCTGGGGCCAACGTCCTGACTTTC,TRBJ2-6,once,TRBD2,TRBV11-2
CASSPRLDLQETQYF,TGTGCCAGCAGCCCAAGACTAGACTTACAAGAGACCCAGTACTTC,TRBJ2-5,NA,NA,TRBV5-4